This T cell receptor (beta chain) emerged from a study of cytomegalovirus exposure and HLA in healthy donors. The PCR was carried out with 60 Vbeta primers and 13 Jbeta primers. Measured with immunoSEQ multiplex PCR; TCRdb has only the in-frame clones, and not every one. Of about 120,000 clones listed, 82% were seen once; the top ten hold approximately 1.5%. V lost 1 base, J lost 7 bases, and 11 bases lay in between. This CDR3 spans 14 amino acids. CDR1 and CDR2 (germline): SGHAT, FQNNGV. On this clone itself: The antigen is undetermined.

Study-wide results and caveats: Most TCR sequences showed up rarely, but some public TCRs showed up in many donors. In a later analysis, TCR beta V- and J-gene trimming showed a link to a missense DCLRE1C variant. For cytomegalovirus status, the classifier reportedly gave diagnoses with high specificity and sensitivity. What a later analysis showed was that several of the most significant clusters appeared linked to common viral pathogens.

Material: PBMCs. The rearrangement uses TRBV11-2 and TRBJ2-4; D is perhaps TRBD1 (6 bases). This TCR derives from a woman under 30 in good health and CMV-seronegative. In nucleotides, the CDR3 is TGTGCCAGCAGCTTAGCCCCAGGGGTCAACATTCAGTACTTC. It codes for CASSLAPGVNIQYF.